Below are 16 T cell receptor beta chains sequenced from a single sample in a study of blood T cell repertoires in COVID-19 (dated by TCRdb to between 2020 and 2021). Receptors were amplified or captured by the immunoSEQ multiplex PCR assay. Not all clones reach the TCRdb copy of this immuneACCESS table, which keeps in-frame sequences only. Checked studies attribute under half of the gap to unresolved V genes and leave the rest unexplained. For this sample the table gives approximately 670,000 clones, of which about 90% were detected only once. The leading ten clones occupy roughly 0.25% of the sample. The sample consisted of peripheral blood. These receptors all stem from a woman younger than 30 with acute or convalescent COVID-19.

This chain joins TRBV5-4 and TRBJ2-5, with TRBD1 as a possible D gene (6 bases). Deletions cut 7 bases from V and 0 bases from J, with 13 bases between. CDR1 and CDR2 from the germline V gene are SGHNT and YYREEE (reference sequence). The CDR3 consists of 14 residues. The CDR3 is CASGRGTNQETQYF. As DNA, the CDR3 is TGTGCCAGCGGACGAGGGACAAACCAAGAGACCCAGTACTTC.

The J gene is TRBJ2-2, the V gene TRBV19; D is ambiguous. The CDR3 runs 14 residues. V lost 7 bases, J lost 0 bases, and 9 bases lay in between. The V gene's germline CDR1 is LNHDA and CDR2 SQIVND (reference sequence). The CDR3 DNA follows: TGTGCCAGTAACAGCTACGCGAACACCGGGGAGCTGTTTTTT. Amino acid sequence: CASNSYANTGELFF.

This chain uses TRBV6-1 with TRBJ2-5, with 10 bases aligning to TRBD1. The CDR3 is made up of 14 amino acids. The V gene's germline CDR1 is MNHNS and CDR2 SASEGT. V dropped 3 bases and J dropped 4; count of bases not matched to a gene: 2. CDR3 sequence reads: CASSDWDRGETQYF. The DNA for the CDR3 is TGTGCCAGCAGTGATTGGGACAGGGGAGAGACCCAGTACTTC.

This sequence joins TRBV27 and TRBJ2-1; TRBD2 aligns across 8 bases. V lost 7 bases to trimming and J lost 5 bases; unmatched junction nucleotides: 10. Germline loops: CDR1 MNHEY, CDR2 SMNVEV (reference sequence). The CDR3 totals 15 residues. This CDR3 is CASTLRGGPNNEQFF. The CDR3 DNA is TGTGCCAGCACCCTCCGGGGGGGCCCCAACAATGAGCAGTTCTTC.

The J gene is TRBJ1-3, the V gene TRBV12-5, with 8 positions matching TRBD1. The germline V gene encodes CDR1 LGHNT and CDR2 FRNRAP. Germline trimming cut 6 bases from V and 0 bases from J; bases unmatched to any gene: 4. The CDR3 sequence is 15 residues long. The CDR3: CASGPTGGSGNTIYF. The CDR3, as DNA: TGTGCTAGTGGCCCTACAGGGGGCTCTGGAAACACCATATATTTT.

This chain links TRBV19 with TRBJ2-1, with D perhaps TRBD1 (6 bases). Trimming left V 5 bases short and J 8 bases short, with 22 bases between. Germline CDR1 LNHDA, CDR2 SQIVND (reference sequence). This CDR3 spans 16 amino acids. The CDR3 protein is CASSYSDSGFFDEQFF. DNA of the CDR3: TGTGCCAGTAGTTACTCGGACAGTGGATTCTTCGATGAGCAGTTCTTC.

This chain links TRBV6-1 with TRBJ1-2; the D is unclear. The germline V gene has CDR1 MNHNS and CDR2 SASEGT. V was trimmed by 0 bases and J by 8 bases, leaving 16 bases between them. The CDR3 spans 15 residues. The CDR3 here is CASSEAGKVADGYTF. CDR3 nucleotide sequence: TGTGCCAGCAGTGAAGCGGGTAAAGTAGCAGACGGCTACACCTTC.

The chain couples TRBV14 to TRBJ1-3; D is unresolved. The CDR3 is 19 amino acids. Germline V gene sequence: CDR1 SGHDN, CDR2 FVKESK. Trimming pared 0 bases from V and 0 bases from J, leaving 18 bases between. CDR3 in amino acids: CASSQDFRRATGSGNTIYF. The DNA for the CDR3 is TGTGCCAGCAGCCAAGATTTCCGGAGGGCAACGGGCTCTGGAAACACCATATATTTT.

CDR3 DNA: TGTGCCACCAGTGATGGCCCTTATGGCTACACCTTC. This gives the protein CATSDGPYGYTF. The chain has TRBV24-1 and TRBJ1-2; D unclear. There are 12 residues in the CDR3. Germline assignment: CDR1 KGHDR and CDR2 SFDVKD. Trimming stripped 3 bases from V and 5 bases from J, with 6 bases between.

The genes are TRBV6-6 and TRBJ1-1; D is possibly TRBD1 (5 bases). Trimming took off 6 bases at V and 0 bases at J, with 14 bases between the two ends. The CDR3 length is 15 residues. Germline V gene data show CDR1 as MNHNY and CDR2 as SVGAGI (reference sequence). CDR3 sequence: CASRSPGTLNTEAFF. The CDR3 region has the DNA TGTGCCAGCAGATCCCCCGGGACTTTGAACACTGAAGCTTTCTTT.

This chain connects TRBV19 to TRBJ1-1; TRBD1 is a possible D gene (5 bases). V was cut by 5 bases and J by 1 base, with 14 bases left in between. The CDR3 is made up of 15 amino acids. CDR1 and CDR2 from the germline V gene are LNHDA and SQIVND (reference sequence). CDR3 sequence: CASSPRETANTEAFF. The DNA of the CDR3 is TGTGCCAGTAGTCCACGGGAGACAGCGAACACTGAAGCTTTCTTT.

The V gene is TRBV6-5, the J gene TRBJ1-1; 8 bases are a match to TRBD1. The CDR3 extends over 15 amino acids. The V and J ends lost 2 bases and 3 bases, in that order; junction bases with no gene match: 5. Germline assignment: CDR1 MNHEY and CDR2 SVGAGI. CDR3 protein: CASSYGGQGHTEAFF. CDR3 sequence (DNA): TGTGCCAGCAGTTACGGCGGACAGGGCCACACTGAAGCTTTCTTT.

The chain recombines TRBV9 with TRBJ2-7; TRBD1 aligns across 7 bases. The J segment lost 4 bases and the V segment lost 0 bases, leaving 4 bases of the junction unmatched. Germline V gene data show CDR1 as SGDLS and CDR2 as YYNGEE. The CDR3 is 14 amino acids. The DNA of the CDR3 is TGTGCCAGCAGCGTAGCCTGGGACAGTTACGAGCAGTACTTC. This translates into CASSVAWDSYEQYF. Filled out from reference TRBV9 and TRBJ2-7, the complete variable domain reads DSGVTQTPKHLITATGQRVTLRCSPRSGDLSVYWYQQSLDQGLQFLIQYYNGEERAKGNILERFSAQQFPDLHSELNLSSLELGDSALYFCASSVAWDSYEQYFGPGTRLTVT.

This chain joins TRBV7-9 and TRBJ1-2, with TRBD1 identical over 7 bases. CDR3 length: 13 amino acids. Looked up from germline, CDR1 is SEHNR and CDR2 is FQNEAQ (reference sequence). The V and J ends lost 6 bases and 5 bases, in that order; junction bases with no gene match: 6. The CDR3 bases are TGTGCCAGCAGTCCCGGGACAGAGTATGGCTACACCTTC. Amino acid sequence: CASSPGTEYGYTF.

CDR3 sequence reads: CATSRGLGSSSYNEQFF. The CDR3 DNA reads TGTGCCACCTCGCGGGGCTTGGGGTCGAGCTCCTACAATGAGCAGTTCTTC. V and J are TRBV5-4 and TRBJ2-1, with D tentatively TRBD2 (6 bases). The CDR3 consists of 17 residues. V lost 9 bases and J lost 0, with 22 bases in between. Germline CDR1 SGHNT, CDR2 YYREEE (reference sequence). The full variable domain, with the rest looked up from reference TRBV5-4 and TRBJ2-1, is ETGVTQSPTHLIKTRGQQVTLRCSSQSGHNTVSWYQQALGQGPQFIFQYYREEENGRGNFPPRFSGLQFPNYSSELNVNALELDDSALYLCATSRGLGSSSYNEQFFGPGTRLTVL.

This chain connects TRBV9 to TRBJ2-6, with TRBD1 as a possible D gene (5 bases). Germline V gives CDR1 SGDLS, CDR2 YYNGEE. The CDR3 contains 16 residues. The V gene lost 0 bases and the J gene lost 4 bases, with 11 bases spanning the gap. The CDR3 bases are TGTGCCAGCAGCGTAGGCCGGCCAGGGGGGGCCAACGTCCTGACTTTC. Translating gives CASSVGRPGGANVLTF.